The 9 T cell receptor beta chains reported below all come from one sample, sequenced in a study of preoperative IRX-2 immunotherapy in early breast cancer. Described treatment: preoperative locoregional IRX-2 cytokine immunotherapy. Profiling relied on immunoSEQ multiplex PCR, and the TCRdb table lists in-frame clones only, not all of them. The sample holds 25,000 to 30,000 clones, over 75% seen once. The sample was taken from a patient treated with IRX-2 immunotherapy. The receptors here all came from a human donor with breast cancer.

The chain combines TRBV29-1 with TRBJ1-1; D perhaps matches TRBD1 (6 bases). The CDR3 sequence is 13 residues long. The V end lost 8 bases, the J end lost 6 bases, and 19 bases lay between the germline ends. Germline CDR1 is SQVTM and CDR2 is ANQGSEA. The CDR3 loop is CSCRNGDTSEAFF. The CDR3 DNA reads TGCAGCTGTCGAAATGGGGACACATCTGAAGCTTTCTTT.

This chain uses TRBV11-1 with TRBJ2-7, with 10 positions matching TRBD2. With 5 bases clipped from V and 5 bases from J, the junction kept 6 bases outside the gene matches. The germline gives CDR1 SGHAT, CDR2 FQDESV (reference sequence). CDR3 length equals 14 residues. For the CDR3, the DNA is TGTGCCAGCAGCCCGAGACTAGCGGGCCACGAGCAGTACTTC. Translating it yields CASSPRLAGHEQYF. The whole variable domain, remainder taken from reference TRBV11-1 and TRBJ2-7, is EAEVAQSPRYKITEKSQAVAFWCDPISGHATLYWYRQILGQGPELLVQFQDESVVDDSQLPKDRFSAERLKGVDSTLKIQPAELGDSAMYLCASSPRLAGHEQYFGPGTRLTVT.

The chain uses TRBV18 and TRBJ1-2, with D unresolved. With 3 bases removed from V and 6 bases from J, the gap between germline ends came to 17 bases. The CDR3 is made up of 15 amino acids. Germline CDR1 is KGHSH and CDR2 is LQKENI. The CDR3 loop reads CASSPEQTKGDGYTF. CDR3 bases: TGTGCCAGCTCACCTGAGCAGACAAAGGGAGATGGCTACACCTTC. The variable domain in full, with the rest retrieved from reference TRBV18 and TRBJ1-2, is NAGVMQNPRHLVRRRGQEARLRCSPMKGHSHVYWYRQLPEEGLKFMVYLQKENIIDESGMPKERFSAEFPKEGPSILRIQQVVRGDSAAYFCASSPEQTKGDGYTFGSGTRLTVV.

The chain recombines TRBV29-1 with TRBJ2-3; 7 bases map to TRBD2. Germline V CDR1 and CDR2: SQVTM, ANQGSEA. The V gene end was trimmed by 5 bases and the J gene end by 1 base; junction bases not matched to a gene: 3. This CDR3 comprises 13 residues. The CDR3 coding sequence is TGCAGCGTTCCCCGGGAGGGCACAGATACGCAGTATTTT. It encodes CSVPREGTDTQYF.

V usage is TRBV28 and J usage is TRBJ2-3, with 9 bases that match TRBD2. This CDR3 comprises 16 residues. V gave up 3 bases and J gave up 6 bases; unmatched junction bases: 10. The germline gives CDR1 MDHEN, CDR2 SYDVKM. DNA for the CDR3: TGTGCCAGCAGTTTTGGTCTAGCGGGGTCCTTTGATACGCAGTATTTT. This codes for CASSFGLAGSFDTQYF.

This clone occurred a few times. The V gene is TRBV6-8, the J gene TRBJ1-3; perhaps TRBD1 as D (5 bases). There are 14 residues in the CDR3. CDR1 MNHGY and CDR2 SAAAGT come from the germline V gene. Trimming cost V 7 bases and J 10 bases, with 20 bases left between them. The CDR3 is CASTSRDRLLTIYF. Here the CDR3 DNA reads TGTGCCAGCACCTCCCGGGACCGCCTGCTAACCATATATTTT.

The chain couples TRBV18 to TRBJ1-1, with no clear D. Germline-derived CDR1 and CDR2 are KGHSH and LQKENI. Trimming took 2 bases from V and 0 from J, leaving 1 base between them. The CDR3 contains 12 residues. The CDR3 reads CASSPLNTEAFF. CDR3 DNA sequence: TGTGCCAGCTCACCATTGAACACTGAAGCTTTCTTT.

V is TRBV6-8 and J is TRBJ1-1; 7 bases align to TRBD1. The J segment lost 1 base and the V segment lost 0 bases, leaving 5 bases of the junction unmatched. The CDR3 length is 16 residues. Germline assignment: CDR1 MNHGY and CDR2 SAAAGT. CDR3 sequence: CASSYSRTGPNTEAFF. CDR3 sequence (DNA): TGTGCCAGCAGTTACTCCCGGACAGGCCCGAACACTGAAGCTTTCTTT.

The J gene is TRBJ2-7, the V gene TRBV30; the D is unclear. Trimming pared 1 base from V and 1 base from J, leaving 11 bases between. Germline V lookup: CDR1 GTSNPN, CDR2 SVGIG (reference sequence). The CDR3 consists of 14 residues. CDR3 amino acids: CAWSGTGASYEQYF. The CDR3 nucleotides are TGTGCCTGGAGTGGTACGGGCGCATCCTACGAGCAGTACTTC.